This T cell receptor (beta chain) was captured in a study of T cells in Graves' hyperthyroidism and ophthalmopathy. Concerning this clonotype itself: The antigen remains undetermined. Lacking the conserved final phenylalanine or tryptophan, this CDR3 likely reflects a read error.

Study-level results: Most clonotypes expanded in thyroid above 0.001 were likewise present in blood.

The CDR3 totals 15 residues. V was trimmed by 5 bases and J by 1 base, leaving 14 bases between them. Germline values: CDR1 MDHEN, CDR2 SYDVKM. Amplification of TCR beta CDR3 regions used RNA as the template. The primer set for the first-round RT-PCR of the TCR CDR3 was HTBI. TCRdb re-analysed the multiplex PCR reads in MiXCR, keeping a single row per CDR3 protein. The sample contains 300,000 to 450,000 distinct CDR3 sequences, roughly 15% of which appear only once. Disease lasting under 3 months, a NOSPECS grade of at least 4, and a Clinical Activity Score of at least 3 were features of the ophthalmopathy patients.

The origin of this receptor is a young woman with Graves' ophthalmopathy. Sequencing used blood. This chain joins TRBV28 and TRBJ1-1; no reliable D call. This CDR3 reads CASSGPGPRNTEAFS. CDR3 bases: TGTGCCAGCAGTGGGCCGGGTCCCCGGAACACTGAAGCTTTCTCT.